This TCR beta chain is drawn from a study of T cell responses to AZD1222 COVID-19 vaccine. Study conclusions and caveats: The donor group comprised mostly white British people and more females; the analysis possibly underestimated clonal diversity.

The CDR3 is 14 residues long. V lost 2 bases to trimming and J lost 3 bases, with 10 bases between them. CDR1 is MNHEY, CDR2 SVGEGT, per germline. The repertoire was sequenced with immunoSEQ multiplex PCR; TCRdb's copy has only in-frame clones and lacks some. The profile shows more than 150,000 clones, 70% to 90% of them singletons. As concerns this clone: What it binds is unknown.

This clonotype was obtained from an adult in good health. The sequenced sample was peripheral blood, obtained on day 0 of AZD1222 vaccination. This chain connects TRBV6-2 or TRBV6-3 to TRBJ2-5; maybe TRBD1 (5 bases). CDR3 sequence: CASSYGASEETQYF. CDR3 DNA: TGTGCCAGCAGTTACGGGGCTAGTGAAGAGACCCAGTACTTC.